The next 32 T cell receptor beta chains were all read from a single sample in a study of blood T cell repertoires in COVID-19. Sequenced by immunoSEQ multiplex PCR; TCRdb stores in-frame clones only, minus some. Of 250,000 to 300,000 clones in the sample, over 75% were seen once. Sequenced input: PBMCs or T cells enriched from blood (not recorded which). The receptors come from a woman aged 45-59 years who had recovered from COVID-19.

This clone was observed once. The chain joins TRBV5-1 to TRBJ1-3; D is perhaps TRBD1 (6 bases). CDR3 length: 14 amino acids. Looked up from germline, CDR1 is SGHRS and CDR2 is YFSETQ. Trimming pared 5 bases from V and 2 bases from J, leaving 11 bases between. CDR3 amino acids: CASSQGTTGNTIYF. As DNA, the CDR3 is TGCGCCAGCAGTCAGGGGACCACTGGAAACACCATATATTTT.

The rearrangement links TRBV19 to TRBJ2-4, with a possible D match to TRBD1 (6 bases). Trimming removed 6 bases from V and 6 bases from J, with 9 bases in between. The germline gives CDR1 LNHDA, CDR2 SQIVND (reference sequence). The CDR3 runs to 12 residues. The CDR3: CASRGTTNIQYF. The CDR3 DNA is TGTGCCAGTAGAGGGACAACAAACATTCAGTACTTC.

The chain combines TRBV6-5 with TRBJ1-1; D possibly corresponds to TRBD1 (6 bases). CDR3 size: 14 residues. Germline CDR1 is MNHEY and CDR2 is SVGAGI. Deletions cut 6 bases from V and 5 bases from J, with 16 bases between. The CDR3: CASSQQGSGTEAFF. CDR3 nucleotide sequence: TGTGCCAGCAGCCAACAGGGTAGTGGAACTGAAGCTTTCTTT.

On this clone: In the same sample, other DNA sequences code for this CDR3. This sequence joins TRBV28 and TRBJ1-5; 8 bases agree with TRBD1. The CDR3 covers 12 residues. V lost 4 bases, J lost 7 bases, and 0 bases stayed unmatched. Germline V gene data show CDR1 as MDHEN and CDR2 as SYDVKM. CDR3 amino acids: CASSYRGQPQHF. DNA of the CDR3: TGTGCCAGCAGTTACAGGGGGCAGCCCCAGCATTTT.

This chain joins TRBV7-9 and TRBJ1-5, with 7 bases fitting TRBD1. With V trimmed by 1 base and J by 6 bases, 6 bases remained unmatched. From germline, CDR1 is SEHNR and CDR2 FQNEAQ (reference sequence). The CDR3 is 15 amino acids. The CDR3 DNA reads as TGTGCCAGCAGCTTAGAACAGGGGATAGTTCAGCCCCAGCATTTT. Protein: CASSLEQGIVQPQHF. Drawing the rest from reference TRBV7-9 and TRBJ1-5, the complete variable domain is DTGVSQNPRHKITKRGQNVTFRCDPISEHNRLYWYRQTLGQGPEFLTYFQNEAQLEKSRLLSDRFSAERPKGSFSTLEIQRTEQGDSAMYLCASSLEQGIVQPQHFGDGTRLSIL.

J is TRBJ1-3 and V is TRBV12-3 or TRBV12-4; the D is unclear. Trimming took off 8 bases at V and 0 bases at J, with 8 bases between the two ends. This CDR3 region has 13 residues. The CDR3 is CASFRVSGNTIYF. CDR3 bases: TGTGCCAGCTTCCGAGTCTCTGGAAACACCATATATTTT.

The chain employs TRBV27 and TRBJ2-1, with D unclear. The germline V gene has CDR1 MNHEY and CDR2 SMNVEV (reference sequence). This CDR3 contains 12 residues. Trimming left V 6 bases short and J 6 bases short, with 9 bases between. The CDR3 DNA sequence: TGTGCCAGCAGCAGATCGTCCAATGAGCAGTTCTTC. This encodes CASSRSSNEQFF.

This clone was detected ten times or more. CDR3 region: CASSAANNQPQHF. The CDR3 DNA is TGTGCCAGCAGCGCCGCTAACAATCAGCCCCAGCATTTT. The chain recombines TRBV9 with TRBJ1-5, with no clear D. CDR3 length equals 13 residues. Trimming took off 3 bases at V and 3 bases at J, with 7 bases between the two ends. Germline loops: CDR1 SGDLS, CDR2 YYNGEE.

There are a few counts of this clone. CDR3 residues: CATIPPRGTIPLFYEQYF. The CDR3 DNA reads as TGTGCCACCATTCCCCCCCGCGGGACGATCCCCCTTTTCTACGAGCAGTACTTC. The chain carries TRBV24-1 and TRBJ2-7; D is perhaps TRBD2 (6 bases). Trimming took off 8 bases at V and 3 bases at J, with 28 bases between the two ends. This CDR3 comprises 18 residues. Germline assignment: CDR1 KGHDR and CDR2 SFDVKD.

The chain recombines TRBV27 with TRBJ2-5; D gene unclear. Germline-derived CDR1 and CDR2 are MNHEY and SMNVEV (reference sequence). The CDR3 consists of 14 residues. Trimming took 0 bases from V and 6 from J, leaving 11 bases between them. The CDR3 sequence: CASSLSIGVKTQYF. The DNA for the CDR3 is TGTGCCAGCAGTTTATCGATCGGAGTCAAGACCCAGTACTTC.

V and J are TRBV6-5 and TRBJ2-1, with TRBD1 identical over 9 bases. CDR3 length equals 14 residues. Germline lookup yields CDR1 MNHEY and CDR2 SVGAGI. J was trimmed by 5 bases and V by 6 bases; bases with no gene match: 5. DNA for the CDR3: TGTGCCAGCAGGGGACAGGGTGTCAACAATGAGCAGTTCTTC. Translating it yields CASRGQGVNNEQFF.

This clone was detected once. V usage is TRBV5-1 and J usage is TRBJ1-6, with D unresolved. The V gene's germline CDR1 is SGHRS and CDR2 YFSETQ. This CDR3 comprises 14 residues. Trimming left V 5 bases short and J 5 bases short, with 11 bases between. CDR3 coding DNA: TGCGCCAGCAGTATCGGACTCCATAATTCACCCCTCCACTTT. Amino acids: CASSIGLHNSPLHF.

This clone has a handful of counts. V gene TRBV24-1 combines with J gene TRBJ2-5, with D unresolved. This CDR3 spans 13 amino acids. V gave up 3 bases and J gave up 4 bases, with 8 bases separating them. Germline V CDR1 and CDR2: KGHDR, SFDVKD. The CDR3 sequence is CATSDLRTETQYF. CDR3 nucleotide sequence: TGTGCCACCAGTGATCTAAGAACAGAGACCCAGTACTTC.

The genes are TRBV11-3 and TRBJ1-1; TRBD1 is a possible D gene (5 bases). V was pared by 1 base and J by 4 bases, with 13 bases between. The germline gives CDR1 SGHNT, CDR2 YENEEA. The CDR3 spans 15 residues. The CDR3, as DNA: TGTGCCAGCAGCTTAGTTTTTAGGGGTGGCACTGAAGCTTTCTTT. Encoded protein: CASSLVFRGGTEAFF. Full variable domain (outside the CDR3, taken from reference TRBV11-3 and TRBJ1-1): EAGVVQSPRYKIIEKKQPVAFWCNPISGHNTLYWYLQNLGQGPELLIRYENEEAVDDSQLPKDRFSAERLKGVDSTLKIQPAELGDSAVYLCASSLVFRGGTEAFFGQGTRLTVV.

The chain combines TRBV28 with TRBJ2-7; 8 bases match TRBD1. V shed 5 bases and J 3 bases; nucleotides not matched to a gene: 6. Germline V gene lookup returns CDR1 MDHEN and CDR2 SYDVKM. The CDR3 has 14 amino acids. The CDR3 sequence is CASSPRTGNYEQYF. The DNA for the CDR3 is TGTGCCAGCAGTCCCCGGACAGGGAACTACGAGCAGTACTTC.

The chain combines TRBV7-9 with TRBJ2-1, with 8 bases lining up with TRBD2. V shed 0 bases and J 12 bases; nucleotides not matched to a gene: 7. The CDR3 is 14 amino acids. Germline V gives CDR1 SEHNR, CDR2 FQNEAQ (reference sequence). The CDR3 region has the DNA TGTGCCAGCAGCTTAGCCCGCGGGGGGACATTGCAGTTCTTC. It yields the protein CASSLARGGTLQFF.

The genes are TRBV19 and TRBJ2-5; TRBD1 might be the D (6 bases). V shed 5 bases and J shed 6 bases, with 10 bases lying between them. Germline CDR1 reads LNHDA; CDR2 reads SQIVND (reference sequence). The CDR3 contains 12 residues. The CDR3 DNA sequence: TGTGCCAGTAGTCCAGGGGACAAGACCCAGTACTTC. Amino acid sequence: CASSPGDKTQYF.

V gene TRBV29-1 combines with J gene TRBJ1-1, with 9 bases aligning to TRBD1. The V and J ends lost 5 bases and 3 bases, in that order; junction bases with no gene match: 4. Germline loops: CDR1 SQVTM, CDR2 ANQGSEA. This CDR3 is built from 13 residues. The CDR3 protein is CSVLQGADTEAFF. As DNA, the CDR3 is TGCAGCGTTCTACAGGGGGCGGACACTGAAGCTTTCTTT.

The chain carries TRBV5-1 and TRBJ1-1; D uncertain. Germline V gene data show CDR1 as SGHRS and CDR2 as YFSETQ. The CDR3 covers 12 residues. Trimming pared 2 bases from V and 4 bases from J, leaving 6 bases between. Here the CDR3 reads CASSLGLTEAFF. For the CDR3, the DNA is TGCGCCAGCAGCTTAGGACTCACTGAAGCTTTCTTT. The full variable domain, completed using reference TRBV5-1 and TRBJ1-1, is KAGVTQTPRYLIKTRGQQVTLSCSPISGHRSVSWYQQTPGQGLQFLFEYFSETQRNKGNFPGRFSGRQFSNSRSEMNVSTLELGDSALYLCASSLGLTEAFFGQGTRLTVV.

This clone was picked up a small number of times. The rearrangement links TRBV7-9 to TRBJ1-2, with a weak D call TRBD1 (5 bases). The CDR3 contains 14 residues. The germline gives CDR1 SEHNR, CDR2 FQNEAQ (reference sequence). Deletions cut 1 base from V and 3 bases from J, with 9 bases between. For the CDR3, the DNA is TGTGCCAGCAGCTTAGGGGGCATGGACTATGGCTACACCTTC. Its translation is CASSLGGMDYGYTF.

The J gene is TRBJ2-6, the V gene TRBV11-2; D might be TRBD2 (5 bases). The V and J ends lost 3 bases and 1 base respectively, with 7 bases between them. The CDR3 loop spans 15 amino acids. Germline lookup yields CDR1 SGHAT and CDR2 FQNNGV. CDR3 loop: CASSFQRSGANVLTF. The CDR3 nucleotides are TGTGCCAGCAGCTTTCAGCGGTCTGGGGCCAACGTCCTGACTTTC. The full variable domain, completed using reference TRBV11-2 and TRBJ2-6, is EAGVAQSPRYKIIEKRQSVAFWCNPISGHATLYWYQQILGQGPKLLIQFQNNGVVDDSQLPKDRFSAERLKGVDSTLKIQPAKLEDSAVYLCASSFQRSGANVLTFGAGSRLTVL.

The chain carries TRBV7-8 and TRBJ2-2; TRBD1 agrees at 7 bases. The J segment lost 5 bases and the V segment lost 6 bases, leaving 9 bases of the junction unmatched. There are 15 residues in the CDR3. Germline values: CDR1 SGHVS, CDR2 FQNEAQ. The chain's CDR3 is CASRADRVWTGELFF. The CDR3 DNA sequence: TGTGCCAGCAGAGCAGACAGGGTATGGACCGGGGAGCTGTTTTTT. Full variable domain (outside the CDR3, taken from reference TRBV7-8 and TRBJ2-2): GAGVSQSPRYKVAKRGQDVALRCDPISGHVSLFWYQQALGQGPEFLTYFQNEAQLDKSGLPSDRFFAERPEGSVSTLKIQRTQQEDSAVYLCASRADRVWTGELFFGEGSRLTVL.

The chain employs TRBV7-9 and TRBJ2-1, with 7 bases aligning to TRBD2. V was pared by 4 bases and J by 0 bases, with 9 bases of the junction left unmatched. This CDR3 has 17 residues. From germline, CDR1 is SEHNR and CDR2 FQNEAQ (reference sequence). The CDR3 region is CASSSLADASSYNEQFF. In DNA, the CDR3 is TGTGCCAGCAGCTCTCTAGCGGATGCTAGCTCCTACAATGAGCAGTTCTTC. Full variable domain (outside the CDR3, taken from reference TRBV7-9 and TRBJ2-1): DTGVSQNPRHKITKRGQNVTFRCDPISEHNRLYWYRQTLGQGPEFLTYFQNEAQLEKSRLLSDRFSAERPKGSFSTLEIQRTEQGDSAMYLCASSSLADASSYNEQFFGPGTRLTVL.

This rearrangement joins TRBV27 to TRBJ1-2; D is unresolved. The CDR3 is 16 amino acids. V dropped 8 bases and J dropped 3 bases, with 22 bases sitting between them. The V gene's germline CDR1 is MNHEY and CDR2 SMNVEV (reference sequence). CDR3 coding DNA: TGTGCCAGCGGACCCCTCCAAATCCTCGGGGACTATGGCTACACCTTC. It codes for CASGPLQILGDYGYTF.

The genes are TRBV29-1 and TRBJ1-4; TRBD1 might be the D (6 bases). Trimming took off 3 bases at V and 12 bases at J, with 17 bases between the two ends. CDR1 is SQVTM, CDR2 ANQGSEA, per germline. The CDR3 has 13 residues. CDR3 region: CSVDETGFGELFF. Here the CDR3 DNA reads TGCAGCGTTGACGAAACAGGGTTCGGGGAACTGTTTTTT.

The count of this clone is one. The chain has TRBV2 and TRBJ1-4, with D hard to call. Germline V CDR1 and CDR2: SNHLY, FYNNEI. The CDR3 is 15 amino acids. Trimming removed 3 bases from V and 0 bases from J, with 8 bases in between. The CDR3 coding sequence is TGTGCCAGCAGTGAGTGGCCTGCAACTAATGAAAAACTGTTTTTT. It encodes CASSEWPATNEKLFF.

This chain links TRBV5-1 with TRBJ2-7; 7 bases align to TRBD1. The V gene end was trimmed by 4 bases and the J gene end by 1 base; junction bases not matched to a gene: 5. This CDR3 is built from 14 residues. Looked up from germline, CDR1 is SGHRS and CDR2 is YFSETQ. The CDR3: CASSRDSTSYEQYF. The DNA for the CDR3 is TGCGCCAGCAGCCGGGACAGTACTTCCTACGAGCAGTACTTC.

The V call is TRBV14, the J call TRBJ1-2; 7 nucleotides match TRBD1. Germline CDR1 and CDR2: SGHDN and FVKESK. The trim removed 4 bases at V and 7 bases at J, leaving 9 bases unmatched. The CDR3 has 14 amino acids. The CDR3 region has the DNA TGTGCCAGCAGCCTCAGACAGGGATCGAGTGGCTACACCTTC. Amino acid sequence: CASSLRQGSSGYTF.

This clone was counted only a few times. J is TRBJ1-2 and V is TRBV5-1; 7 bases align to TRBD1. V was pared by 2 bases and J by 5 bases, with 9 bases of the junction left unmatched. This CDR3 has 15 amino acids. Germline CDR1 SGHRS, CDR2 YFSETQ. CDR3 in DNA: TGCGCCAGCAGCTTAATGCTCGGGACAGCATATGGCTACACCTTC. Amino acid sequence: CASSLMLGTAYGYTF.

The chain joins TRBV18 to TRBJ1-1, with 10 bases aligning to TRBD1. Looked up from germline, CDR1 is KGHSH and CDR2 is LQKENI. This CDR3 has 14 residues. The V and J ends lost 5 bases and 4 bases, in that order; junction bases with no gene match: 4. The CDR3 DNA reads as TGTGCCAGCTCAGCCGGGACAGGGGCCACTGAAGCTTTCTTT. Protein: CASSAGTGATEAFF.

The CDR3 nucleotides are TGCGCCAGCAGCCCGGAGGCGGGCGACTACGAGCAGTACTTC. Translated: CASSPEAGDYEQYF. The J gene is TRBJ2-7, the V gene TRBV5-1; tentative D call: TRBD2 (5 bases). V shed 4 bases and J shed 3 bases, with 14 bases lying between them. Germline V gives CDR1 SGHRS, CDR2 YFSETQ. There are 14 residues in the CDR3. Combining the CDR3 with reference TRBV5-1 and TRBJ2-7 gives the whole variable domain KAGVTQTPRYLIKTRGQQVTLSCSPISGHRSVSWYQQTPGQGLQFLFEYFSETQRNKGNFPGRFSGRQFSNSRSEMNVSTLELGDSALYLCASSPEAGDYEQYFGPGTRLTVT.

This clone was seen just once. The V call is TRBV10-3, the J call TRBJ2-7; TRBD2 matches at 8 bases. This CDR3 spans 14 amino acids. The junction had 7 bases not matched to a gene; V was cut back by 6 bases and J by 3 bases. CDR1 is ENHRY, CDR2 SYGVKD, per germline. The CDR3 coding sequence is TGTGCCATCAGGCCGGGACTAGATCGCTACGAGCAGTACTTC. Its protein product is CAIRPGLDRYEQYF.